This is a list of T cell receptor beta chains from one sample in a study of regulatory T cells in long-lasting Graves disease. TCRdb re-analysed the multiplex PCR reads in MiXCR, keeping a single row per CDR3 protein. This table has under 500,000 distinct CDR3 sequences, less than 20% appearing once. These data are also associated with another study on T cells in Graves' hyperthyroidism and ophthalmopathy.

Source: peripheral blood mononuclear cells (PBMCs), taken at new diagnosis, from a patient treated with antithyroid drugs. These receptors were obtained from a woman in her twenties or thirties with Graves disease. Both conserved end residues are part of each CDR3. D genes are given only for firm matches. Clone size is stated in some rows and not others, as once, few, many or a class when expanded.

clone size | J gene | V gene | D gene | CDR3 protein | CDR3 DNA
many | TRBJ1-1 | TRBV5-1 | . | CASTSSGAEAFF | TGCGCCAGCACCTCCTCGGGGGCTGAAGCTTTCTTT
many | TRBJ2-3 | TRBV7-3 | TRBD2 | CASSLMGGGSTDTQYF | TGTGCCAGCAGCTTAATGGGCGGGGGAAGCACAGATACGCAGTATTTT
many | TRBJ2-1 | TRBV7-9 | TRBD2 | CASSLASGIGNEQFF | TGTGCCAGCAGCTTAGCTAGCGGGATAGGGAATGAGCAGTTCTTC
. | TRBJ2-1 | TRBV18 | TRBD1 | CASSPPGTGGFF | TGTGCCAGCTCACCCCCCGGGACAGGGGGCTTCTTC
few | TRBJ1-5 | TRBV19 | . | CASSPPTWAQPQHF | TGTGCCAGTAGTCCTCCCACGTGGGCTCAGCCCCAGCATTTT
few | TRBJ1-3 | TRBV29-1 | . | CSVVYSSGNTIYF | TGCAGCGTTGTCTACAGCTCTGGAAACACCATATATTTT
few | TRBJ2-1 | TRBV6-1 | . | CASSPPGPLGYNEQFF | TGTGCCAGCAGTCCCCCCGGGCCGCTGGGGTACAATGAGCAGTTCTTC
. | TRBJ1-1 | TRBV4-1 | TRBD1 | CASSQMFRGRGRDTAEAFF | TGCGCCAGCAGCCAAATGTTTAGGGGGCGCGGGAGGGATACCGCTGAAGCTTTCTTT
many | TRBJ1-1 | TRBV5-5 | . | CASTAPGKYTEAFF | TGTGCCAGCACCGCCCCAGGGAAATACACTGAAGCTTTCTTT
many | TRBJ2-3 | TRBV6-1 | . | CASSERHGSTDTQYF | TGTGCCAGCAGTGAAAGGCATGGGAGCACAGATACGCAGTATTTT
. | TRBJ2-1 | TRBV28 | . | CASGRPLLNEQFF | TGTGCCAGCGGGAGGCCCCTCCTCAATGAGCAGTTCTTC
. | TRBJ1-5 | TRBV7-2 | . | CASSLAGWWGDLNQPQHF | TGTGCCAGCAGCTTAGCGGGTTGGTGGGGGGACCTCAATCAGCCCCAGCATTTT
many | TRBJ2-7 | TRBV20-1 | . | CSARIYRDSYEQYF | TGCAGTGCTAGAATATACAGGGACTCCTACGAGCAGTACTTC
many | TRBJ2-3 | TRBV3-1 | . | CASSLARGPMTDTQYF | TGTGCCAGCAGCTTAGCAAGGGGACCGATGACAGATACGCAGTATTTT
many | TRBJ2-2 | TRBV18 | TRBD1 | CASSLRTGIDTGELFF | TGTGCCAGCTCACTCCGGACAGGGATTGACACCGGGGAGCTGTTTTTT
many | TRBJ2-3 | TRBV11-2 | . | CASSFNSDTDTQYF | TGTGCCAGCAGCTTTAATAGCGACACAGATACGCAGTATTTT
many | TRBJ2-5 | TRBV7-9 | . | CASSGTRYQETQYF | TGTGCCAGCAGCGGCACTAGGTACCAAGAGACCCAGTACTTC